Each of the 18 T cell receptor beta chains below was sequenced from the same sample in a study of T cells after yellow fever vaccination. MiXCR was run by TCRdb on the 5' RACE reads, yielding one entry per CDR3 protein. The table has some 240,000 distinct CDR3 sequences, roughly 3.3% seen once. Sequenced here: CD4+ T cells sorted from PBMCs, sampled 10 days after the yellow fever booster vaccination. These receptors all come from a man aged 18 to 29 who received the YFV17D yellow fever vaccine.

The chain combines TRBV6-1 with TRBJ2-1; 7 nucleotides line up with TRBD1. The CDR3 sequence is 13 residues long. J was trimmed by 4 bases and V by 10 bases; bases with no gene match: 7. Germline CDR1 MNHNS, CDR2 SASEGT. CDR3 DNA sequence: TGTGCCACTATCCGGGACAGATACAATGAGCAGTTCTTC. This encodes CATIRDRYNEQFF.

The table lists this clonotype with many counts. The chain combines TRBV3-1 with TRBJ1-4, with D possibly being TRBD1 (5 bases). V gave up 4 bases and J gave up 3 bases, with 12 bases separating them. Germline V gene data show CDR1 as LGHDT and CDR2 as YNNKEL (reference sequence). The CDR3 extends over 15 amino acids. The CDR3 region is CASSLSGGPNEKLFF. CDR3 coding DNA: TGTGCCAGCAGCCTCTCCGGGGGACCTAATGAAAAACTGTTTTTT.

The chain combines TRBV5-1 with TRBJ1-2; D ambiguous. The CDR3 runs 14 residues. Germline-derived CDR1 and CDR2 are SGHRS and YFSETQ. The germline V and J ends were trimmed by 3 bases and 4 bases, with 13 bases remaining between them. The CDR3 DNA follows: TGCGCCAGCAGCTCGGACCCTTCTGGCTATGGCTACACCTTC. Translated, it gives CASSSDPSGYGYTF.

In its sample, this clonotype was seen many times. The CDR3 sequence: CASRTGTGYEQYF. Written as DNA, the CDR3 is TGCGCCAGCAGAACCGGGACAGGGTACGAGCAGTACTTC. The rearrangement links TRBV5-1 to TRBJ2-7, with TRBD1 identical over 9 bases. V shed 5 bases and J 4 bases; nucleotides not matched to a gene: 4. The germline CDR1 and CDR2 sequences are SGHRS and YFSETQ. CDR3 length equals 13 residues.

This chain uses TRBV7-3 with TRBJ2-1, with a possible D match to TRBD2 (6 bases). Germline-derived CDR1 and CDR2 are SGHTA and FQGTGA. V was clipped by 5 bases and J by 0 bases, with 11 bases between them. The CDR3 is 15 residues long. CDR3 region: CASSPGAGSYNEQFF. CDR3 nucleotides: TGTGCCAGCAGCCCCGGAGCGGGCTCCTACAATGAGCAGTTCTTC.

At least ten counts were recorded for this clonotype. The J gene is TRBJ2-7, the V gene TRBV12-3 or TRBV12-4; D ambiguous. V lost 5 bases and J 3 bases, leaving 8 bases between the germline ends. The CDR3 runs 12 residues. The CDR3 region has the DNA TGTGCCAGCAGTGCAAGAAGCTACGAGCAGTACTTC. Translated, it gives CASSARSYEQYF.

This clonotype was counted ten times or more. The rearrangement links TRBV4-1 to TRBJ1-2, with TRBD1 identical over 7 bases. Trimming took 2 bases from V and 4 from J; bases not matched to a gene: 7. The CDR3 totals 15 residues. Germline V gene lookup returns CDR1 MGHRA and CDR2 YSYEKL. The CDR3 DNA reads as TGCGCCAGCAGCCAATTATTCAGGGGGAGCTATGGCTACACCTTC. Amino acid sequence: CASSQLFRGSYGYTF.

This clonotype was seen many times. V gene TRBV6-6 combines with J gene TRBJ2-5; 9 bases align to TRBD2. CDR1 is MNHNY and CDR2 is SVGAGI in the germline V gene (reference sequence). After removal of 7 bases from V and 2 bases from J, the junction contained 14 bases not matched to a gene. The CDR3 is 17 residues long. The DNA for the CDR3 is TGTGCCAGCAACCAACCTCACGTAGCGGGGGCGCAAGAGACCCAGTACTTC. Translating gives CASNQPHVAGAQETQYF.

This clonotype was found many times. This chain connects TRBV9 to TRBJ2-5; 7 positions match TRBD1. Trimming cost V 2 bases and J 5 bases; bases outside gene matches: 3. This CDR3 comprises 13 residues. The V gene's germline CDR1 is SGDLS and CDR2 YYNGEE. CDR3 loop: CASSVSQGETQYF. The CDR3 DNA is TGTGCCAGCAGCGTCTCACAGGGGGAGACCCAGTACTTC.

This clonotype was observed many times. The CDR3 nucleotides read TGTGCCATCAGGGGGACTAGCGGGGGGAATGAGCAGTTCTTC. Amino acids: CAIRGTSGGNEQFF. The genes are TRBV10-3 and TRBJ2-1; 15 positions agree with TRBD2. J was trimmed by 7 bases and V by 6 bases; bases with no gene match: 1. The CDR3 runs to 14 residues. Looked up from germline, CDR1 is ENHRY and CDR2 is SYGVKD.

At least ten counts were recorded for this clonotype. V and J are TRBV4-2 and TRBJ1-1; possibly TRBD1 for D (6 bases). The germline V gene encodes CDR1 LGHNA and CDR2 YNFKEQ. Trimming left V 3 bases short and J 2 bases short, with 13 bases between. The CDR3 spans 15 residues. This CDR3 is CASSHRGGTNTEAFF. DNA of the CDR3: TGTGCCAGCAGCCATCGGGGAGGGACAAACACTGAAGCTTTCTTT.

The chain links TRBV11-3 to TRBJ2-1, with D possibly being TRBD1 (6 bases). The V end was cut by 5 bases, the J end by 6 bases, with 20 bases between. Germline assignment: CDR1 SGHNT and CDR2 YENEEA. The CDR3 runs to 16 residues. CDR3 sequence: CASSPPGQFPPNEQFF. As DNA, the CDR3 is TGTGCCAGCAGCCCACCCGGACAGTTCCCTCCCAATGAGCAGTTCTTC. Looking up the rest from reference TRBV11-3 and TRBJ2-1 gives the full variable domain: EAGVVQSPRYKIIEKKQPVAFWCNPISGHNTLYWYLQNLGQGPELLIRYENEEAVDDSQLPKDRFSAERLKGVDSTLKIQPAELGDSAVYLCASSPPGQFPPNEQFFGPGTRLTVL.

This sequence joins TRBV11-2 and TRBJ2-2; 8 nucleotides match TRBD1. The CDR3 spans 15 residues. Germline CDR1 SGHAT, CDR2 FQNNGV. V lost 5 bases, J lost 6 bases, and 8 bases stayed unmatched. CDR3 sequence: CASSALTGGAGELFF. CDR3 DNA: TGTGCCAGCAGCGCCCTCACAGGGGGAGCCGGGGAGCTGTTTTTT.

This clonotype was seen many times. The chain is built from TRBV7-3 and TRBJ2-1; TRBD2 matches at 10 bases. The germline gives CDR1 SGHTA, CDR2 FQGTGA. The CDR3 totals 13 residues. With V trimmed by 5 bases and J by 9 bases, 4 bases remained unmatched. Here the CDR3 reads CASSLLAGVEQFF. CDR3 DNA: TGTGCCAGCAGCCTCCTAGCGGGGGTTGAGCAGTTCTTC.

This clonotype was observed many times. The V gene is TRBV7-8, the J gene TRBJ1-1; possible D gene TRBD1, 5 bases. With 4 bases removed from V and 4 bases from J, the gap between germline ends came to 13 bases. This CDR3 is built from 14 residues. Germline lookup yields CDR1 SGHVS and CDR2 FQNEAQ. The CDR3 bases are TGTGCCAGCAGCTCCCAGGGTGCGAGCACTGAAGCTTTCTTT. Amino acid sequence: CASSSQGASTEAFF.

In its sample, this clonotype was seen many times. The genes are TRBV4-3 and TRBJ2-2; D ambiguous. Germline-derived CDR1 and CDR2 are LGHNA and YSLEER. V was pared by 2 bases and J by 6 bases, with 10 bases between. This CDR3 has 14 residues. CDR3 loop: CASSQPQGSGELFF. Written as DNA, the CDR3 is TGCGCCAGCAGCCAACCCCAAGGATCCGGGGAGCTGTTTTTT.

This clonotype was recorded at least ten times. The chain combines TRBV19 with TRBJ1-5, with a possible D match to TRBD1 (6 bases). The V and J ends lost 1 base and 11 bases respectively, with 18 bases between them. The germline V gene encodes CDR1 LNHDA and CDR2 SQIVND (reference sequence). This CDR3 region has 15 residues. In DNA, the CDR3 is TGTGCCAGTAGTATAGGGGTGTTGGGGGCCTCGTCCCAGCATTTT. It is translated as CASSIGVLGASSQHF.

This CDR3 is CASSSTGTGSSGANVLTF. CDR3 DNA sequence: TGTGCCAGCAGCTCCACCGGGACAGGTTCCTCTGGGGCCAACGTCCTGACTTTC. The chain is built from TRBV7-3 and TRBJ2-6, with 8 bases matching TRBD1. V was pared by 4 bases and J by 0 bases, with 8 bases of the junction left unmatched. From germline, CDR1 is SGHTA and CDR2 FQGTGA. The CDR3 runs 18 residues.